This T cell receptor beta chain was retrieved from a study of T cells in Graves' hyperthyroidism and ophthalmopathy. Regarding the study as a whole: Separation of ophthalmopathy from stable hyperthyroidism was achieved by a 13 V-J model.

This clonotype was seen more than once but under ten times. The antigen is not known. After removal of 2 bases from V and 0 bases from J, the junction contained 3 bases not matched to a gene. CDR1 is MNHEY, CDR2 SVGEGT, per germline. The CDR3 contains 16 residues. Researchers took RNA transcripts and amplified the TCR beta CDR3 regions from them. When the TCR CDR3 underwent first-round RT-PCR, the HTBI primer set was used. In TCRdb, the multiplex PCR reads were re-called with MiXCR into one record per CDR3 protein. The sample holds 500,000 to 600,000 distinct CDR3 sequences, around 15% seen once. The rearrangement joins TRBV6-2 or TRBV6-3 to TRBJ1-4, with 7 bases lining up with TRBD1. The sequenced sample was blood. The sequence was obtained from a woman aged 18-29 years with Graves' hyperthyroidism. CDR3 sequence (DNA): TGTGCCAGCAGTTACGACAGGGCCACAACTAATGAAAAACTGTTTTTT. This gives the protein CASSYDRATTNEKLFF.